This T cell receptor (beta chain) was profiled in a study of blood T cells in healthy people across ages. The use of a sample-barcoded 5' primer and a J-beta primer mix characterized a second PCR of roughly 7 to 12 cycles. One entry per CDR3 protein results from TCRdb running MiXCR on the 5' RACE reads. The sample consists of around 1,900,000 distinct CDR3 sequences, around 40% of them appearing once. Donation came from healthy Caucasian individuals in Russia who were aged 6 to 90. The V end lost 4 bases, the J end lost 5 bases, and 14 bases lay between the germline ends. CDR3 length equals 13 residues. CDR1 is SQVTM, CDR2 ANQGSEA, per germline.

The source of this sequence is a human donor in good health. Sequencing was carried out using blood. The chain uses TRBV29-1 and TRBJ1-1; possible D gene TRBD1, 5 bases. The CDR3 spells CSVGGEVWTEAFF. CDR3 sequence (DNA): TGCAGCGTTGGAGGGGAAGTGTGGACTGAAGCTTTCTTT.